This TCR beta chain was obtained from a study of T cells after yellow fever vaccination. On the study more broadly: Fractions low in cell number were prepared with SMART-Seq v4 Ultra Low Input.

The CDR3 spans 13 residues. CDR1 and CDR2 (germline): SEHNR, FQNEAQ (reference sequence). V shed 3 bases and J shed 3 bases, with 9 bases lying between them. Findings of the study overall: At 95% to 97% for CD4 and about 87% for CD8, most primary-vaccination clones showed up again after the booster. Abundant contaminating clonotypes from the bulk population could appear in FACS-sorted repertoires.

5'RACE template switching produced TCR cDNA carrying a universal primer site and UMIs. TCRdb used MiXCR to reprocess the 5' RACE reads, holding one entry per CDR3 protein. This sample has some 200,000 distinct CDR3 sequences, with roughly 3.3% found just once. This clonotype was recorded at least ten times. Antigen specificity is unknown. The chain is built from TRBV7-9 and TRBJ2-7; a weak D match, TRBD1 (5 bases). This clonotype was obtained from a man aged 18 to 29 who received the YFV17D yellow fever vaccine. The starting material was CD4+ T cells sorted from PBMCs, obtained 10 days after the yellow fever booster vaccination. The CDR3 is CASSFGARYEQYF. CDR3 nucleotide sequence: TGTGCCAGCAGCTTTGGGGCCCGCTACGAGCAGTACTTC.